What follows are 30 T cell receptor beta chains derived from one specimen sequenced in a study of a mutant IDH1 vaccine in newly diagnosed glioma (dated by TCRdb to about 2021). The sample's time point, from its label and the paper: week 47, end of study. Each vaccine dose was 300 ug of a 20-mer mutant IDH1 peptide in Montanide, given subcutaneously with topical imiquimod. The receptor library was made with the immunoSEQ multiplex PCR assay. Here the immuneACCESS table is served through TCRdb, limited to in-frame sequences with V and J called. Missing clones are a known gap in these copies; in checked studies unresolved V genes cover under half, and the rest lacks a known reason. The sample profile shows about 56,000 clones; about 79% of them were found once. The ten largest clones capture 5% to 6% of the sample. The antigens of these receptors remain unknown. The specimen comprised PBMCs, sampled from a glioma patient whose treatment included an IDH1 peptide vaccine. The receptors were gathered from a man aged 50-60 years with glioma.

The rearrangement links TRBV5-4 to TRBJ2-3; D may be TRBD1 or TRBD2 (6 bases each). In germline, CDR1 is SGHNT, CDR2 YYREEE (reference sequence). V dropped 0 bases and J dropped 4 bases, with 18 bases sitting between them. The CDR3 runs 17 residues. CDR3 residues: CASSLGRWRGKADTQYF. In DNA, the CDR3 is TGTGCCAGCAGCTTGGGAAGATGGAGGGGGAAGGCAGATACGCAGTATTTT.

A few counts support this clone. The chain carries TRBV6-1 and TRBJ2-7; no reliable D call. The ends were cut back, 2 bases at V and 8 bases at J, with 7 bases in the middle. The germline V gene encodes CDR1 MNHNS and CDR2 SASEGT. CDR3 length: 11 residues. CDR3 sequence reads: CASSESWKQYF. Here the CDR3 DNA reads TGTGCCAGCAGTGAAAGCTGGAAGCAGTACTTC.

This rearrangement joins TRBV6-5 to TRBJ1-1, with D unresolved. CDR1 is MNHEY and CDR2 is SVGAGI in the germline V gene. The CDR3 runs to 12 residues. The ends were cut back, 6 bases at V and 1 base at J, with 6 bases in the middle. The CDR3 region is CASSQQNTEAFF. Here the CDR3 DNA reads TGTGCCAGCAGCCAACAGAACACTGAAGCTTTCTTT.

The CDR3 is CASSLAGGQAYNEQFF. The CDR3, as DNA: TGTGCCAGCAGCTTGGCAGGAGGACAGGCCTACAATGAGCAGTTCTTC. V gene TRBV5-4 combines with J gene TRBJ2-1, with 7 bases fitting TRBD1. Germline CDR1 and CDR2: SGHNT and YYREEE (reference sequence). Trimming took 0 bases from V and 2 from J; bases not matched to a gene: 5. The CDR3 is made up of 16 amino acids.

The chain couples TRBV5-1 to TRBJ1-1; TRBD1 matches 11 bases. Germline-derived CDR1 and CDR2 are SGHRS and YFSETQ. The CDR3 runs 15 residues. V lost 2 bases to trimming and J lost 4 bases; unmatched junction nucleotides: 4. The CDR3 DNA reads as TGCGCCAGCAGCTTTGGGACAGGGGGGTTCACTGAAGCTTTCTTT. This gives the protein CASSFGTGGFTEAFF.

The chain is built from TRBV28 and TRBJ1-2; D is undetermined. The germline gives CDR1 MDHEN, CDR2 SYDVKM. V dropped 10 bases and J dropped 4 bases, with 10 bases sitting between them. This CDR3 has 11 residues. Here the CDR3 DNA reads TGTGCCACCACGGATCGCTATGGCTACACCTTC. Protein: CATTDRYGYTF.

The gene calls are TRBV7-9 and TRBJ2-7, with D possibly being TRBD1 (5 bases). V lost 5 bases and J 6 bases, leaving 20 bases between the germline ends. The CDR3 loop spans 15 amino acids. Looked up from germline, CDR1 is SEHNR and CDR2 is FQNEAQ (reference sequence). The CDR3 coding sequence is TGTGCCAGCAGCCTAGATGTTGGGGCAGTCGGCGAGCAGTACTTC. Translating it yields CASSLDVGAVGEQYF.

The gene calls are TRBV19 and TRBJ1-1, with unresolved D. The CDR3 spans 13 residues. The ends were cut back, 1 base at V and 2 bases at J, with 5 bases in the middle. Germline V CDR1 and CDR2: LNHDA, SQIVND (reference sequence). The DNA of the CDR3 is TGTGCCAGTAGTATAGTCCACAACACTGAAGCTTTCTTT. Its translation: CASSIVHNTEAFF.

The chain joins TRBV11-2 to TRBJ2-5; no firm D call. Germline V lookup: CDR1 SGHAT, CDR2 FQNNGV. The CDR3 contains 14 residues. V lost 5 bases to trimming and J lost 1 base, with 11 bases between them. Here the CDR3 DNA reads TGTGCCAGCAGCCCGCGAAGTGGCCAAGAGACCCAGTACTTC. Its protein product is CASSPRSGQETQYF.

The chain joins TRBV27 to TRBJ1-5; D is uncertain. With 5 bases removed from V and 4 bases from J, the gap between germline ends came to 15 bases. CDR3 length: 15 amino acids. Per the germline V gene, CDR1 is MNHEY and CDR2 is SMNVEV (reference sequence). The DNA for the CDR3 is TGTGCCAGCAGTCTTCGGAACCAGTGGAATCAGCCCCAGCATTTT. Its protein is CASSLRNQWNQPQHF.

The CDR3: CASSLGAPQETQYF. The CDR3 bases are TGCGCCAGCAGCTTGGGAGCGCCTCAAGAGACCCAGTACTTC. This chain joins TRBV5-1 and TRBJ2-5; no clear D. V was clipped by 0 bases and J by 2 bases, with 8 bases between them. Germline V gene data show CDR1 as SGHRS and CDR2 as YFSETQ. This CDR3 has 14 amino acids. The complete variable domain, with remaining parts taken from reference TRBV5-1 and TRBJ2-5, reads KAGVTQTPRYLIKTRGQQVTLSCSPISGHRSVSWYQQTPGQGLQFLFEYFSETQRNKGNFPGRFSGRQFSNSRSEMNVSTLELGDSALYLCASSLGAPQETQYFGPGTRLLVL.

The chain carries TRBV2 and TRBJ1-1; a possible D gene is TRBD1 (5 bases). Trimming removed 4 bases from V and 1 base from J, with 10 bases in between. The germline CDR1 and CDR2 sequences are SNHLY and FYNNEI. The CDR3 has 14 residues. CDR3 in DNA: TGTGCCAGCAGTGCGCGGGACGGGAACACTGAAGCTTTCTTT. It translates to CASSARDGNTEAFF.

This chain connects TRBV5-1 to TRBJ2-7; TRBD2 aligns across 9 bases. The CDR3 consists of 15 residues. Losses at the gene ends were 4 bases for V and 2 bases for J; bases not matched to a gene: 7. Per germline, CDR1 SGHRS and CDR2 YFSETQ. The chain's CDR3 is CASSGGGLATYEQYF. The CDR3 DNA follows: TGCGCCAGCAGCGGGGGGGGACTAGCCACCTACGAGCAGTACTTC. Variable domain in full (rest from reference TRBV5-1 and TRBJ2-7): KAGVTQTPRYLIKTRGQQVTLSCSPISGHRSVSWYQQTPGQGLQFLFEYFSETQRNKGNFPGRFSGRQFSNSRSEMNVSTLELGDSALYLCASSGGGLATYEQYFGPGTRLTVT.

V gene TRBV10-3 combines with J gene TRBJ2-1; the D is unclear. In germline, CDR1 is ENHRY, CDR2 SYGVKD. This CDR3 is 13 amino acids long. The V and J ends lost 7 bases and 8 bases respectively, with 15 bases between them. The DNA for the CDR3 is TGTGCCATCACCCAAGGGTCATTGGATGAGCAGTTCTTC. It codes for CAITQGSLDEQFF.

In this sample, this clone turned up once. The chain is built from TRBV7-2 and TRBJ1-5; 7 bases are shared with TRBD1. After removal of 5 bases from V and 15 bases from J, the junction contained 19 bases not matched to a gene. Germline V CDR1 and CDR2: SGHTA, FQGNSA. The CDR3 contains 15 residues. The CDR3 DNA reads TGTGCCAGCAGCCAACAGGGGACGGCAGCGGGTCACAGGCATTTT. Its protein product is CASSQQGTAAGHRHF.

The chain recombines TRBV7-2 with TRBJ2-1, with 7 bases matching TRBD2. There are 16 residues in the CDR3. V shed 7 bases, J shed 4 bases, and the junction held 13 bases outside the gene matches. Germline V lookup: CDR1 SGHTA, CDR2 FQGNSA. CDR3 in amino acids: CASTLGSGLTYNEQFF. The CDR3, as DNA: TGTGCCAGCACCCTAGGTAGCGGGCTAACGTACAATGAGCAGTTCTTC.

This chain links TRBV10-3 with TRBJ1-2; the match to TRBD1 covers 7 bases. Germline CDR1 is ENHRY and CDR2 is SYGVKD. This CDR3 region has 15 residues. The trim removed 4 bases at V and 4 bases at J, leaving 9 bases unmatched. The chain's CDR3 is CAISVGEGATYGYTF. The CDR3 coding sequence is TGTGCCATCAGTGTAGGAGAGGGGGCTACCTATGGCTACACCTTC.

This rearrangement joins TRBV5-1 to TRBJ2-7, with TRBD1 identical over 7 bases. This CDR3 region has 14 residues. Germline V gives CDR1 SGHRS, CDR2 YFSETQ. V trimming: 0 bases; J trimming: 0 bases; junction bases outside the gene matches: 0. The CDR3 DNA reads as TGCGCCAGCAGCTTGGACAGGGGCTCCTACGAGCAGTACTTC. Its translation is CASSLDRGSYEQYF.

The genes are TRBV6-5 and TRBJ2-7, with 10 bases lining up with TRBD1. V trimming: 7 bases; J trimming: 0 bases; junction bases outside the gene matches: 6. The CDR3 spans 15 residues. Germline-derived CDR1 and CDR2 are MNHEY and SVGAGI. CDR3 sequence reads: CASTGTGVDSYEQYF. The DNA of the CDR3 is TGTGCCAGCACTGGGACAGGGGTGGACTCCTACGAGCAGTACTTC.

The V call is TRBV18, the J call TRBJ2-2; D remains ambiguous. The CDR3 loop spans 13 amino acids. Trimming removed 3 bases from V and 4 bases from J, with 6 bases in between. In germline, CDR1 is KGHSH, CDR2 LQKENI. This chain's CDR3 is CASSPSGTGELFF. CDR3 nucleotide sequence: TGTGCCAGCTCACCCTCGGGCACCGGGGAGCTGTTTTTT.

The V and J genes are TRBV30 and TRBJ2-1, with TRBD2 matching over 11 bases. J was trimmed by 4 bases and V by 5 bases; bases with no gene match: 1. The length of the CDR3 is 13 residues. Germline-derived CDR1 and CDR2 are GTSNPN and SVGIG (reference sequence). The CDR3 region has the DNA TGTGCCTGGGTAGCGGGGGGGTACAATGAGCAGTTCTTC. This sequence encodes CAWVAGGYNEQFF.

The chain carries TRBV28 and TRBJ1-3; D perhaps matches TRBD1 (6 bases). Germline-derived CDR1 and CDR2 are MDHEN and SYDVKM. V lost 6 bases and J lost 0, with 18 bases in between. The CDR3 covers 17 residues. The CDR3 nucleotides are TGTGCCAGCAGCCTCGAGGGGGGCACTTTCTCTGGAAACACCATATATTTT. This gives the protein CASSLEGGTFSGNTIYF.

This chain links TRBV10-3 with TRBJ2-2; 8 positions match TRBD1. This CDR3 contains 14 residues. Germline values: CDR1 ENHRY, CDR2 SYGVKD. Trimming took 0 bases from V and 7 from J; bases not matched to a gene: 1. The CDR3 is CAISESTGDGELFF. The CDR3 DNA sequence: TGTGCCATCAGTGAGTCGACAGGGGACGGGGAGCTGTTTTTT.

The chain carries TRBV29-1 and TRBJ1-1; D is ambiguous. The germline V gene has CDR1 SQVTM and CDR2 ANQGSEA. The CDR3 has 11 residues. V was clipped by 0 bases and J by 7 bases, with 6 bases between them. CDR3 protein: CSVEDRSEAFF. CDR3 DNA: TGCAGCGTTGAAGATAGGAGTGAAGCTTTCTTT.

This clone came up a few times. Other DNA sequences in the sample encode the same CDR3. The chain combines TRBV27 with TRBJ1-6, with D possibly matching TRBD1 (5 bases). V shed 2 bases and J shed 6 bases, with 8 bases lying between them. The CDR3 runs to 14 residues. Germline CDR1 is MNHEY and CDR2 is SMNVEV (reference sequence). This CDR3 is CASSLRQGNSPLHF. CDR3 bases: TGTGCCAGCAGTTTAAGGCAGGGTAATTCACCCCTCCACTTT.

This clone was detected only a few times. This chain joins TRBV20-1 and TRBJ1-2; a possible D gene is TRBD1 (5 bases). This CDR3 comprises 11 residues. The germline CDR1 and CDR2 sequences are DFQATT and SNEGSKA (reference sequence). CDR3 nucleotides: TGCAGGGGTGGGACGGTCTATGGCTACACCTTC. Its protein product is CRGGTVYGYTF.

In DNA form, the CDR3 reads TGTGCCAGCAGCTTGGGGACCTACGAGCAGTACTTC. This gives the protein CASSLGTYEQYF. This chain links TRBV5-4 with TRBJ2-7; D remains ambiguous. The CDR3 has 12 residues. Germline values: CDR1 SGHNT, CDR2 YYREEE (reference sequence). V lost 0 bases and J lost 2, with 3 bases in between.

The chain recombines TRBV18 with TRBJ1-1; a possible D gene is TRBD1 (6 bases). The germline V gene has CDR1 KGHSH and CDR2 LQKENI. Trimming shortened V by 6 bases and J by 5 bases, and 19 bases separated the two germline ends. This CDR3 comprises 15 residues. CDR3 coding DNA: TGTGCCAGCTCCTCTCCCGCGAGGGGGGTTACTGAAGCTTTCTTT. Encoded protein: CASSSPARGVTEAFF.

J is TRBJ1-2 and V is TRBV30; D not resolved. Germline-derived CDR1 and CDR2 are GTSNPN and SVGIG (reference sequence). Trimming shortened V by 0 bases and J by 4 bases, and 12 bases separated the two germline ends. CDR3 length equals 14 residues. The CDR3 region has the DNA TGTGCCTGGAGTGTATTGCAGTCACCCTATGGCTACACCTTC. It yields the protein CAWSVLQSPYGYTF.

This clone was found once. The chain carries TRBV27 and TRBJ1-1; 7 nucleotides align to TRBD1. From germline, CDR1 is MNHEY and CDR2 SMNVEV (reference sequence). V lost 6 bases and J lost 1; bases outside the gene matches: 5. The CDR3 consists of 14 residues. The CDR3 region has the DNA TGTGCCAGCAGCCGTGGGACAGCGAACACTGAAGCTTTCTTT. Translated, it gives CASSRGTANTEAFF.